This T cell receptor beta chain was recorded in a study of technical replicates of blood from four donors (TCRdb year 2017). The protocol used for the library was the immunoSEQ multiplex PCR assay. TCRdb holds this immuneACCESS table with in-frame rearrangements only. Some clones are missing; in checked studies, unresolved V genes explain under half, and the rest has no known cause. In this sample the table shows just over 70,000 clones, approximately 93% of which occur a single time. The top ten clonotypes cover approximately 0.4% of the sample. V is reduced by 3 bases and J by 3 bases, leaving a spacing of 9 bases between them. CDR1 and CDR2 are drawn from the germline V gene (reference sequence): MNHEY, SMNVEV. The CDR3, cysteine through phenylalanine, is 13 amino acids long. The entry retains the CDR3 DNA only, 39 bases that are in frame from base 1. A remark on this clone: The specificity of this receptor is unknown. No quality values exist for individual bases; no much larger clone is one base distant.

The chain links TRBV27 with TRBJ2-7, with no reliable assignment of the D segment. Sequences were obtained from T cells isolated from PBMCs. The source of this sequence is a human donor in good health. The CDR3 is CASSFARGYEQYF. The DNA sequence reads TGTGCCAGCAGTTTCGCCAGAGGCTACGAGCAGTACTTC.